Below are 13 T cell receptor beta chains sequenced from a single sample in a study of blood T cell repertoires in COVID-19. Clones were sequenced by immunoSEQ multiplex PCR, and TCRdb holds only the in-frame ones, with some missing. Here the sample spans about 190,000 clones, roughly 80% being singletons. Sequencing input: peripheral blood. The receptor set was obtained from a man over 45 who had recovered from COVID-19.

The genes are TRBV7-2 and TRBJ2-1, with 10 bases fitting TRBD2. The CDR3 is 15 amino acids. Germline CDR1 and CDR2: SGHTA and FQGNSA. J was trimmed by 8 bases and V by 5 bases; bases with no gene match: 9. The CDR3: CASSPGSSGSDEQFF. CDR3 bases: TGTGCCAGCAGCCCTGGGTCTAGCGGGAGCGATGAGCAGTTCTTC.

A few counts support this clone. V usage is TRBV19 and J usage is TRBJ2-1; TRBD1 matches 7 bases. Germline V gives CDR1 LNHDA, CDR2 SQIVND (reference sequence). The trim removed 0 bases at V and 8 bases at J, leaving 13 bases unmatched. The CDR3 runs to 17 residues. CDR3 region: CASSIEATGLLDYEQFF. CDR3 coding DNA: TGTGCCAGTAGTATAGAGGCGACAGGGCTTCTAGATTATGAGCAGTTCTTC.

The genes are TRBV28 and TRBJ1-5; 7 nucleotides match TRBD1. With V trimmed by 11 bases and J by 6 bases, 13 bases remained unmatched. CDR3 length equals 14 residues. The germline V gene has CDR1 MDHEN and CDR2 SYDVKM. CDR3 nucleotide sequence: TGTGCCGGAGCACCGAGGGGGCGCTTTCAGCCCCAGCATTTT. Encoded protein: CAGAPRGRFQPQHF.

This clone has a single count. The chain recombines TRBV9 with TRBJ2-3; 9 bases are shared with TRBD2. Germline CDR1 reads SGDLS; CDR2 reads YYNGEE. V was pared by 4 bases and J by 6 bases, with 6 bases of the junction left unmatched. CDR3 size: 14 residues. The DNA of the CDR3 is TGTGCCAGCAGCCCTAGCGGGGTCTCTGATACGCAGTATTTT. Its protein is CASSPSGVSDTQYF. Full variable domain (outside the CDR3, taken from reference TRBV9 and TRBJ2-3): DSGVTQTPKHLITATGQRVTLRCSPRSGDLSVYWYQQSLDQGLQFLIQYYNGEERAKGNILERFSAQQFPDLHSELNLSSLELGDSALYFCASSPSGVSDTQYFGPGTRLTVL.

The rearrangement links TRBV6-1 to TRBJ1-5; D perhaps matches TRBD1 (6 bases). The CDR3 sequence is 15 residues long. Trimming removed 2 bases at V and 5 bases at J, with 13 bases between. CDR1 MNHNS and CDR2 SASEGT come from the germline V gene. This CDR3 reads CASSEPGQLDQPQHF. CDR3 coding DNA: TGTGCCAGCAGTGAACCCGGACAGTTAGATCAGCCCCAGCATTTT.

The rearrangement links TRBV7-2 to TRBJ2-4; the D is unclear. CDR1 is SGHTA and CDR2 is FQGNSA in the germline V gene. The CDR3 sequence is 15 residues long. V lost 4 bases and J 0 bases, leaving 10 bases between the germline ends. The CDR3 DNA sequence: TGTGCCAGCAGCTCCCCGGTCCTAGCCAAAAACATTCAGTACTTC. Amino acid sequence: CASSSPVLAKNIQYF.

The chain uses TRBV5-5 and TRBJ2-6, with 9 bases matching TRBD1. The CDR3 has 17 residues. Germline V CDR1 and CDR2: SGHKS, YYEKEE (reference sequence). Unmatched junction bases numbered 7, after V lost 3 bases and J lost 3 bases. Here the CDR3 reads CASSSDRGVYGANVLTF. CDR3 bases: TGTGCCAGCAGCTCGGACAGGGGAGTCTATGGGGCCAACGTCCTGACTTTC.

The V and J genes are TRBV19 and TRBJ1-5; the match to TRBD1 covers 7 bases. In germline, CDR1 is LNHDA, CDR2 SQIVND (reference sequence). With 8 bases clipped from V and 7 bases from J, the junction kept 8 bases outside the gene matches. This CDR3 has 13 amino acids. The CDR3 DNA is TGTGCCAGTCAGGGGGGCCGTTGGCAGCCCCAGCATTTT. Protein: CASQGGRWQPQHF.

On this clone itself: Germline and junction disagree at one end, which may indicate a read error. The genes are TRBV20-1 and TRBJ2-5; D gene unclear. The CDR3 length is 11 residues. The germline V gene encodes CDR1 DFQATT and CDR2 SNEGSKA (reference sequence). The CDR3 DNA sequence: TGCAGTGCCGGCAAACCAGGCCACGCAGACTTC. As protein: CSAGKPGHADF.

The genes are TRBV7-9 and TRBJ1-3; D gene uncertain. Germline V gives CDR1 SEHNR, CDR2 FQNEAQ (reference sequence). The CDR3 extends over 16 amino acids. Trimming took 3 bases from V and 4 from J, leaving 16 bases between them. The CDR3 coding sequence is TGTGCCAGCAGCTTTAACGTTTTAGAAGTGGGAAACACCATATATTTT. This codes for CASSFNVLEVGNTIYF.

V gene TRBV19 combines with J gene TRBJ2-1; 7 nucleotides match TRBD2. There are 16 residues in the CDR3. V dropped 4 bases and J dropped 6; count of bases not matched to a gene: 12. Germline CDR1 and CDR2: LNHDA and SQIVND (reference sequence). This CDR3 reads CASSNPHQRDGNEQFF. The CDR3 nucleotides are TGTGCCAGTAGTAACCCCCACCAGCGGGATGGCAATGAGCAGTTCTTC.

The genes are TRBV28 and TRBJ2-1; 12 bases are shared with TRBD2. The CDR3 consists of 15 residues. Germline V gives CDR1 MDHEN, CDR2 SYDVKM. CDR3 residues: CGRTSGTRSYNEQFF. CDR3 DNA sequence: TGTGGGCGGACTAGCGGGACTAGGTCCTACAATGAGCAGTTCTTC.

This chain connects TRBV27 to TRBJ2-1; possible D gene TRBD2, 6 bases. CDR1 and CDR2 from the germline V gene are MNHEY and SMNVEV (reference sequence). The CDR3 length is 12 residues. The V end was cut by 4 bases, the J end by 7 bases, with 8 bases between. The DNA of the CDR3 is TGTGCCAGCAGTTCGGGACTTAATGAGCAGTTCTTC. Translation gives CASSSGLNEQFF.